What follows are 21 T cell receptor beta chains derived from one specimen sequenced in a study of Tregs in tolerant kidney transplant recipients. This table comes from immunoSEQ multiplex PCR, and its TCRdb copy is limited to in-frame clones, with some not included. This table holds roughly 250,000 clones, roughly four fifths found once. Sequences were obtained from CD4+ T cells from blood. Receptors originate from a human donor in good health.

The table lists this clone with a count of one. CDR3 bases: TGCGCCAGCAGTGAGCCTCCCTTCTCCTACGAGCAGTACTTC. The encoded protein is CASSEPPFSYEQYF. The chain combines TRBV10-2 with TRBJ2-7, with D unclear. V was pared by 2 bases and J by 0 bases, with 8 bases between. The CDR3 runs to 14 residues. The germline gives CDR1 WSHSY, CDR2 SAAADI.

This chain joins TRBV5-8 and TRBJ1-6; D uncertain. Germline CDR1 is SGHTS and CDR2 is YDEGEE. The length of the CDR3 is 13 residues. Trimming took off 5 bases at V and 14 bases at J, with 17 bases between the two ends. CDR3 residues: CASSYQTDSALHF. The CDR3 DNA reads as TGTGCCAGCAGTTATCAGACGGATTCCGCCCTCCACTTT.

In this sample, this clone turned up a few times. This sequence joins TRBV7-6 and TRBJ2-5; D is undetermined. In germline, CDR1 is SGHVS, CDR2 FNYEAQ. Trimming stripped 1 base from V and 5 bases from J, with 5 bases between. CDR3 length: 12 residues. The CDR3 spells CASSLGLETQYF. Here the CDR3 DNA reads TGTGCCAGCAGCTTAGGATTGGAGACCCAGTACTTC.

About this clone itself: Other DNA sequences in this specimen translate into the identical CDR3. This chain links TRBV5-1 with TRBJ2-7; D remains ambiguous. The V gene's germline CDR1 is SGHRS and CDR2 YFSETQ. Trimming stripped 3 bases from V and 2 bases from J, with 6 bases between. The CDR3 is made up of 12 amino acids. DNA for the CDR3: TGCGCCAGCAGCTCCACAGCCTACGAGCAGTACTTC. The encoded protein is CASSSTAYEQYF. The complete variable domain, with remaining parts taken from reference TRBV5-1 and TRBJ2-7, reads KAGVTQTPRYLIKTRGQQVTLSCSPISGHRSVSWYQQTPGQGLQFLFEYFSETQRNKGNFPGRFSGRQFSNSRSEMNVSTLELGDSALYLCASSSTAYEQYFGPGTRLTVT.

The chain employs TRBV6-1 and TRBJ1-5; D is unclear. Deletions cut 1 base from V and 9 bases from J, with 10 bases between. Germline V CDR1 and CDR2: MNHNS, SASEGT. CDR3 length: 13 residues. CDR3 nucleotide sequence: TGTGCCAGCAGTGAAGTACAACTTCGGCCCCAGCATTTT. This encodes CASSEVQLRPQHF.

There are a few counts of this clone. The gene calls are TRBV27 and TRBJ1-4; tentative D call: TRBD1 (6 bases). V dropped 3 bases and J dropped 2 bases, with 13 bases sitting between them. This CDR3 spans 16 amino acids. Per germline, CDR1 MNHEY and CDR2 SMNVEV (reference sequence). For the CDR3, the DNA is TGTGCCAGCAGTTTCACAGGGAGGATGACTAATGAAAAACTGTTTTTT. This sequence encodes CASSFTGRMTNEKLFF.

The chain links TRBV11-3 to TRBJ2-1, with D perhaps assigned TRBD1 or TRBD2 (7 bases each). Germline values: CDR1 SGHNT, CDR2 YENEEA. Trimming stripped 4 bases from V and 8 bases from J, with 18 bases between. This CDR3 spans 15 amino acids. CDR3 in amino acids: CASSSGDREGDEQFF. As DNA, the CDR3 is TGTGCCAGCAGCTCTGGAGACAGGGAGGGCGATGAGCAGTTCTTC.

The chain is built from TRBV18 and TRBJ2-2; the D gene could be TRBD1 or TRBD2 (6 bases each). The CDR3 has 14 amino acids. Germline CDR1 is KGHSH and CDR2 is LQKENI. Trimming shortened V by 5 bases and J by 2 bases, and 9 bases separated the two germline ends. CDR3 in DNA: TGTGCCAGCTCAGCGGGACAAAACACCGGGGAGCTGTTTTTT. This translates into CASSAGQNTGELFF.

This rearrangement joins TRBV6-1 to TRBJ2-1; D may be TRBD1 (5 bases). CDR3 length: 17 amino acids. From germline, CDR1 is MNHNS and CDR2 SASEGT. The V and J ends lost 0 bases and 6 bases respectively, with 18 bases between them. This chain's CDR3 is CASSEALGRDLGNEQFF. DNA of the CDR3: TGTGCCAGCAGTGAAGCGCTGGGCAGGGATTTGGGCAATGAGCAGTTCTTC.

V and J are TRBV5-1 and TRBJ2-5, with TRBD1 identical over 8 bases. CDR1 SGHRS and CDR2 YFSETQ come from the germline V gene. CDR3 size: 13 residues. J gave up 5 bases and V 4 bases, and 4 bases lay outside the gene matches. In DNA, the CDR3 is TGCGCCAGCAGCCCGAACAGGGGGGAGACCCAGTACTTC. It specifies CASSPNRGETQYF. Using reference TRBV5-1 and TRBJ2-5 for the parts outside the CDR3, the full variable domain is KAGVTQTPRYLIKTRGQQVTLSCSPISGHRSVSWYQQTPGQGLQFLFEYFSETQRNKGNFPGRFSGRQFSNSRSEMNVSTLELGDSALYLCASSPNRGETQYFGPGTRLLVL.

This chain uses TRBV30 with TRBJ2-7, with 8 bases lining up with TRBD1. Trimming removed 7 bases from V and 1 base from J; junction bases left unmatched: 6. The CDR3 contains 13 residues. Germline V gene lookup returns CDR1 GTSNPN and CDR2 SVGIG (reference sequence). This CDR3 reads CAFRTGSSYEQYF. CDR3 nucleotides: TGTGCCTTTAGGACAGGGTCATCCTACGAGCAGTACTTC. Full variable domain (outside the CDR3, taken from reference TRBV30 and TRBJ2-7): SQTIHQWPATLVQPVGSPLSLECTVEGTSNPNLYWYRQAAGRGLQLLFYSVGIGQISSEVPQNLSASRPQDRQFILSSKKLLLSDSGFYLCAFRTGSSYEQYFGPGTRLTVT.

The chain carries TRBV11-2 and TRBJ1-1, with 8 bases fitting TRBD1. Trimming took 7 bases from V and 0 from J; bases not matched to a gene: 7. CDR3 length: 15 residues. Germline CDR1 reads SGHAT; CDR2 reads FQNNGV. In DNA, the CDR3 is TGTGCCAGCACCCTCCAGGGGGCATTGAACACTGAAGCTTTCTTT. This sequence encodes CASTLQGALNTEAFF. The entire variable domain, with the rest obtained from reference TRBV11-2 and TRBJ1-1, is as follows: EAGVAQSPRYKIIEKRQSVAFWCNPISGHATLYWYQQILGQGPKLLIQFQNNGVVDDSQLPKDRFSAERLKGVDSTLKIQPAKLEDSAVYLCASTLQGALNTEAFFGQGTRLTVV.

The gene calls are TRBV18 and TRBJ1-2; D gene uncertain. This CDR3 spans 15 amino acids. V lost 3 bases to trimming and J lost 4 bases, with 15 bases between them. CDR1 KGHSH and CDR2 LQKENI come from the germline V gene. CDR3 nucleotide sequence: TGTGCCAGCTCACCCGCGTCGGGAGCGGCCTATGGCTACACCTTC. Translation: CASSPASGAAYGYTF.

This chain links TRBV10-1 with TRBJ1-1; 10 bases are shared with TRBD1. Germline V gene data show CDR1 as WNHNN and CDR2 as SYGVQD (reference sequence). V was pared by 4 bases and J by 4 bases, with 3 bases of the junction left unmatched. The CDR3 totals 14 residues. In nucleotides, the CDR3 is TGCGCCAGCAGTGCGGGACAGGGGTTCACTGAAGCTTTCTTT. Encoded protein: CASSAGQGFTEAFF.

The chain is built from TRBV2 and TRBJ2-7, with D hard to call. CDR1 and CDR2 from the germline V gene are SNHLY and FYNNEI. V was trimmed by 3 bases and J by 5 bases, leaving 11 bases between them. This CDR3 has 13 amino acids. CDR3 coding DNA: TGTGCCAGCAGTGATAGACCTGGGGACGAGCAGTACTTC. It encodes CASSDRPGDEQYF.

The chain has TRBV20-1 and TRBJ2-1, with D hard to call. CDR1 DFQATT and CDR2 SNEGSKA come from the germline V gene (reference sequence). This CDR3 spans 10 amino acids. Trimming pared 3 bases from V and 10 bases from J, leaving 7 bases between. The CDR3 sequence is CSASGAEQFF. CDR3 bases: TGCAGTGCTAGTGGAGCGGAGCAGTTCTTC.

This clone was observed once. The gene calls are TRBV9 and TRBJ2-2; maybe TRBD1 (6 bases). Trimming pared 3 bases from V and 1 base from J, leaving 7 bases between. CDR1 is SGDLS, CDR2 YYNGEE, per germline. The CDR3 consists of 14 residues. The CDR3: CASSDRVNTGELFF. As DNA, the CDR3 is TGTGCCAGCAGCGACAGGGTGAACACCGGGGAGCTGTTTTTT. Full variable domain (remainder filled in from reference TRBV9 and TRBJ2-2): DSGVTQTPKHLITATGQRVTLRCSPRSGDLSVYWYQQSLDQGLQFLIQYYNGEERAKGNILERFSAQQFPDLHSELNLSSLELGDSALYFCASSDRVNTGELFFGEGSRLTVL.

This CDR3 reads CATTGGDKNIQYF. CDR3 nucleotides: TGTGCCACTACAGGGGGAGATAAAAACATTCAGTACTTC. The chain employs TRBV15 and TRBJ2-4; 8 bases agree with TRBD1. Germline lookup yields CDR1 LNHNV and CDR2 YYDKDF (reference sequence). The CDR3 is made up of 13 amino acids. The trim removed 9 bases at V and 4 bases at J, leaving 5 bases unmatched. Based on the CDR3 plus reference TRBV15 and TRBJ2-4, the full variable domain is DAMVIQNPRYQVTQFGKPVTLSCSQTLNHNVMYWYQQKSSQAPKLLFHYYDKDFNNEADTPDNFQSRRPNTSFCFLDIRSPGLGDTAMYLCATTGGDKNIQYFGAGTRLSVL.

There are a few counts of this clone. The V call is TRBV6-5, the J call TRBJ2-1; D remains unclear. Trimming left V 2 bases short and J 5 bases short, with 10 bases between. Germline V gives CDR1 MNHEY, CDR2 SVGAGI. There are 14 residues in the CDR3. CDR3 sequence reads: CASSYRQVHNEQFF. The DNA for the CDR3 is TGTGCCAGCAGTTACAGGCAGGTGCACAATGAGCAGTTCTTC.

The genes are TRBV19 and TRBJ2-1; D gene ambiguous. This CDR3 is built from 18 residues. CDR1 and CDR2 from the germline V gene are LNHDA and SQIVND (reference sequence). V lost 0 bases to trimming and J lost 0 bases, with 15 bases between them. The CDR3: CASSIDLVGGSSYNEQFF. The CDR3 DNA follows: TGTGCCAGTAGTATAGATCTGGTCGGCGGTAGCTCCTACAATGAGCAGTTCTTC.

The chain recombines TRBV2 with TRBJ2-5, with D uncertain. CDR1 is SNHLY and CDR2 is FYNNEI in the germline V gene. The CDR3 has 14 amino acids. Trimming removed 5 bases at V and 5 bases at J, with 15 bases between. For the CDR3, the DNA is TGTGCCAGCAGTAAAAGGGCGGACGGGGAGACCCAGTACTTC. Translating gives CASSKRADGETQYF.